One and the same sample provided the 24 T cell receptor beta chains below, sequenced in a study of OX40 agonist ivuxolimab in advanced cancers. Some clones are missing from TCRdb's copy, which holds only in-frame ones; the method was immunoSEQ multiplex PCR. In the table there are about 69,000 clones, about four fifths of which are singletons. The specimen comprised CD4+ or CD8+ T cells sorted from blood, sampled in a trial of the OX40 agonist ivuxolimab. All receptors come from an adult with an advanced solid tumor such as melanoma, head and neck, liver or kidney cancer.

Regarding this clone: The same CDR3 arises from other DNA sequences in this sample as well. In nucleotides, the CDR3 is TGTGCCAGCAGCTTGGATCGGGGCTCTGGGGCCAACGTCCTGACTTTC. It is translated as CASSLDRGSGANVLTF. The chain recombines TRBV5-4 with TRBJ2-6; weak D call: TRBD2 (5 bases). Germline V gene data show CDR1 as SGHNT and CDR2 as YYREEE (reference sequence). V was cut by 0 bases and J by 0 bases, with 7 bases left in between. The CDR3 runs 16 residues.

The chain uses TRBV19 and TRBJ2-3, with 8 bases matching TRBD2. The CDR3 has 16 residues. V was pared by 1 base and J by 1 base, with 4 bases of the junction left unmatched. Germline V gives CDR1 LNHDA, CDR2 SQIVND (reference sequence). CDR3 amino acids: CASSIVAGSGTDTQYF. CDR3 in DNA: TGTGCCAGTAGTATAGTAGCGGGAAGTGGCACAGATACGCAGTATTTT.

V is TRBV2 and J is TRBJ2-7, with 7 bases lining up with TRBD1. The germline gives CDR1 SNHLY, CDR2 FYNNEI. Unmatched junction bases numbered 4, after V lost 7 bases and J lost 1 base. This CDR3 contains 13 residues. The CDR3 bases are TGTGCCAGCACTCGGGACAGATCCTACGAGCAGTACTTC. This sequence encodes CASTRDRSYEQYF. The full variable domain, its missing parts supplied by reference TRBV2 and TRBJ2-7, is EPEVTQTPSHQVTQMGQEVILRCVPISNHLYFYWYRQILGQKVEFLVSFYNNEISEKSEIFDDQFSVERPDGSNFTLKIRSTKLEDSAMYFCASTRDRSYEQYFGPGTRLTVT.

The V and J genes are TRBV28 and TRBJ1-3; TRBD1 agrees at 7 bases. This CDR3 comprises 13 residues. The germline V gene has CDR1 MDHEN and CDR2 SYDVKM. The V segment lost 7 bases and the J segment 4 bases; nucleotides outside the gene matches: 4. The CDR3 protein is CASTIQGGNTIYF. The CDR3 DNA reads TGTGCCAGCACCATACAGGGGGGAAACACCATATATTTT.

This clone turned up a few times. The chain is built from TRBV19 and TRBJ1-4; D remains unclear. CDR1 is LNHDA, CDR2 SQIVND, per germline (reference sequence). V lost 5 bases, J lost 0 bases, and 10 bases lay in between. The CDR3 loop spans 15 amino acids. The CDR3: CASSASGTTNEKLFF. In nucleotides, the CDR3 is TGTGCCAGTAGTGCGTCGGGGACAACTAATGAAAAACTGTTTTTT.

This clone was found once. The chain has TRBV14 and TRBJ1-4; 11 bases map to TRBD1. CDR1 and CDR2 (germline): SGHDN, FVKESK. The J segment lost 5 bases and the V segment lost 1 base, leaving 3 bases of the junction unmatched. This CDR3 spans 16 amino acids. CDR3 residues: CASSQGTGGINEKLFF. For the CDR3, the DNA is TGTGCCAGCAGCCAAGGGACAGGGGGCATAAATGAAAAACTGTTTTTT.

The gene calls are TRBV18 and TRBJ1-1; no definite D call. Between the trimmed V and J ends, which lost 3 bases and 4 bases, there was a span of 12 bases. This CDR3 region has 14 residues. Germline V CDR1 and CDR2: KGHSH, LQKENI. CDR3 sequence reads: CASSPGLIGTEAFF. The CDR3 DNA is TGTGCCAGCTCACCGGGCCTCATAGGCACTGAAGCTTTCTTT.

The CDR3 DNA is TGCGCCAGCAGCTTGACAGCGGGACAAAACGAGCAGTACTTC. Protein product: CASSLTAGQNEQYF. This rearrangement joins TRBV5-1 to TRBJ2-7; D is perhaps TRBD2 (7 bases). The CDR3 has 14 residues. Germline lookup yields CDR1 SGHRS and CDR2 YFSETQ. The ends were cut back, 1 base at V and 5 bases at J, with 13 bases in the middle.

This chain links TRBV5-1 with TRBJ2-7; TRBD2 matches 14 bases. Trimming took 2 bases from V and 6 from J; bases not matched to a gene: 1. Germline lookup yields CDR1 SGHRS and CDR2 YFSETQ. CDR3 length equals 14 residues. CDR3 loop: CASSFGLAGGEQYF. CDR3 sequence (DNA): TGCGCCAGCAGCTTCGGACTAGCGGGGGGCGAGCAGTACTTC.

The J gene is TRBJ2-3, the V gene TRBV11-2; D not resolved. CDR3 length: 14 residues. Trimming stripped 5 bases from V and 3 bases from J, with 12 bases between. Germline V gene data show CDR1 as SGHAT and CDR2 as FQNNGV. CDR3 sequence reads: CASSLTYGTDTQYF. The CDR3 coding sequence is TGTGCCAGCAGCCTGACGTATGGGACAGATACGCAGTATTTT.

The V and J genes are TRBV27 and TRBJ2-1; D unresolved. This CDR3 spans 13 amino acids. Deletions cut 1 base from V and 4 bases from J, with 5 bases between. Germline CDR1 and CDR2: MNHEY and SMNVEV (reference sequence). CDR3 sequence (DNA): TGTGCCAGCAGTTTATGGGGATACAATGAGCAGTTCTTC. Its translation is CASSLWGYNEQFF.

Only a few counts were recorded for this clone. Different DNA sequences within this sample yield the same CDR3. The V gene is TRBV11-3, the J gene TRBJ2-5; D call uncertain. Trimming cost V 2 bases and J 5 bases, with 9 bases left between them. CDR1 and CDR2 from the germline V gene are SGHNT and YENEEA. There are 13 residues in the CDR3. CDR3 residues: CASSLRVGETQYF. DNA of the CDR3: TGTGCCAGCAGCTTAAGGGTCGGTGAGACCCAGTACTTC.

The CDR3 DNA sequence: TGTGCCAGCAGTCTTCTCTCGACAGTCCAAGAGACCCAGTACTTC. It specifies CASSLLSTVQETQYF. The chain employs TRBV6-1 and TRBJ2-5; D possibly corresponds to TRBD1 (5 bases). The CDR3 is 15 residues long. The germline CDR1 and CDR2 sequences are MNHNS and SASEGT. The V end was cut by 5 bases, the J end by 1 base, with 14 bases between.

The rearrangement links TRBV10-3 to TRBJ1-2; D may be TRBD1 (6 bases). Between the trimmed V and J ends, which lost 0 bases and 7 bases, there was a span of 15 bases. Germline assignment: CDR1 ENHRY and CDR2 SYGVKD. The CDR3 totals 15 residues. CDR3 loop: CAISESTGTYSGYTF. The CDR3 region has the DNA TGTGCCATCAGTGAGTCGACAGGCACCTACTCTGGCTACACCTTC.

The chain combines TRBV12-5 with TRBJ1-5; 10 bases are shared with TRBD1. The CDR3 runs 13 residues. Per the germline V gene, CDR1 is LGHNT and CDR2 is FRNRAP. The V segment lost 6 bases and the J segment 6 bases; nucleotides outside the gene matches: 2. CDR3 sequence reads: CASGRTGGQPQHF. CDR3 DNA sequence: TGTGCTAGTGGACGGACAGGGGGTCAGCCCCAGCATTTT.

The chain's CDR3 is CASSLGQGESGYTF. The CDR3 DNA follows: TGTGCCAGCAGTTTAGGACAGGGGGAAAGCGGCTACACCTTC. This chain links TRBV27 with TRBJ1-2; 10 bases agree with TRBD1. J lost 8 bases, V lost 2 bases, and 5 bases had no gene match. CDR1 is MNHEY and CDR2 is SMNVEV in the germline V gene (reference sequence). The CDR3 spans 14 residues.

The chain carries TRBV7-9 and TRBJ2-3; D gene ambiguous. Trimming cost V 2 bases and J 0 bases, with 0 bases left between them. CDR3 length: 12 residues. Germline V CDR1 and CDR2: SEHNR, FQNEAQ (reference sequence). CDR3 residues: CASSLSTDTQYF. The DNA of the CDR3 is TGTGCCAGCAGCTTAAGCACAGATACGCAGTATTTT.

This clone was recorded only once. The chain has TRBV2 and TRBJ2-7; a possible D gene is TRBD1 (6 bases). Trimming left V 6 bases short and J 0 bases short, with 12 bases between. The CDR3 length is 14 residues. Per germline, CDR1 SNHLY and CDR2 FYNNEI. In DNA form, the CDR3 reads TGTGCCAGCAGGGCCGACAGGAACTCCTACGAGCAGTACTTC. This sequence encodes CASRADRNSYEQYF.

The V gene is TRBV5-4, the J gene TRBJ1-1; maybe TRBD1 (5 bases). There are 14 residues in the CDR3. CDR1 and CDR2 from the germline V gene are SGHNT and YYREEE (reference sequence). V lost 0 bases, J lost 3 bases, and 9 bases lay in between. This chain's CDR3 is CASSLAGRDTEAFF. CDR3 DNA: TGTGCCAGCAGCTTGGCGGGCAGGGACACTGAAGCTTTCTTT.

The chain recombines TRBV5-5 with TRBJ2-1; TRBD2 matches at 10 bases. This CDR3 contains 17 residues. Germline V CDR1 and CDR2: SGHKS, YYEKEE (reference sequence). V gave up 5 bases and J gave up 0 bases; unmatched junction bases: 8. The CDR3 coding sequence is TGTGCCAGCAGGAGAGCGGGAGGGGGGAGCTCCTACAATGAGCAGTTCTTC. This encodes CASRRAGGGSSYNEQFF. The full variable domain, rest sourced from reference TRBV5-5 and TRBJ2-1, is DAGVTQSPTHLIKTRGQQVTLRCSPISGHKSVSWYQQVLGQGPQFIFQYYEKEERGRGNFPDRFSARQFPNYSSELNVNALLLGDSALYLCASRRAGGGSSYNEQFFGPGTRLTVL.

A single count supports this clone. The rearrangement links TRBV7-9 to TRBJ1-2; the match to TRBD1 covers 11 bases. Germline CDR1 SEHNR, CDR2 FQNEAQ (reference sequence). The CDR3 extends over 13 amino acids. Trimming took 0 bases from V and 11 from J; bases not matched to a gene: 2. CDR3 DNA sequence: TGTGCCAGCAGCTTAGCCGGGACAGGGGGTTACACCTTC. The encoded protein is CASSLAGTGGYTF.

V and J are TRBV5-4 and TRBJ2-5, with 13 bases matching TRBD2. This CDR3 region has 16 residues. In germline, CDR1 is SGHNT, CDR2 YYREEE (reference sequence). The J segment lost 1 base and the V segment lost 6 bases, leaving 6 bases of the junction unmatched. The CDR3 DNA follows: TGTGCCAGCACCCGAGGGACTAGCGGGACCCAAGAGACCCAGTACTTC. This gives the protein CASTRGTSGTQETQYF.

The chain carries TRBV6-5 and TRBJ1-1, with 9 bases fitting TRBD1. With 0 bases clipped from V and 6 bases from J, the junction kept 8 bases outside the gene matches. From germline, CDR1 is MNHEY and CDR2 SVGAGI. CDR3 length: 16 residues. The CDR3 sequence is CASSYSRGTGISEAFF. The CDR3 bases are TGTGCCAGCAGTTACTCCCGCGGGACAGGGATTTCTGAAGCTTTCTTT.

The chain couples TRBV6-5 to TRBJ1-1; the match to TRBD1 covers 7 bases. The CDR3 runs 14 residues. V shed 6 bases, J shed 4 bases, and the junction held 8 bases outside the gene matches. Germline assignment: CDR1 MNHEY and CDR2 SVGAGI. CDR3 nucleotide sequence: TGTGCCAGCAGACTAGACCGGGACAGCACTGAAGCTTTCTTT. Its protein product is CASRLDRDSTEAFF.